This TCR beta chain was recorded in a study of early T cells in non-severe SARS-CoV-2 infection. Study overall: Chains stayed unpaired after sequencing of bulk RNA from unsorted whole blood. Whole-study results and caveats: Anti-spike CD8 responses were favored in VDJdb matching, and private and CD4 specificities were missed.

Each cDNA molecule carried a unique molecular identifier. One entry per CDR3 protein results from TCRdb running MiXCR on the 5' RACE reads. The table has about 110,000 distinct CDR3 sequences, 12% seen once. The CDR3 runs 16 residues. Germline values: CDR1 SQVTM, CDR2 ANQGSEA. Trimming shortened V by 7 bases and J by 2 bases, and 23 bases separated the two germline ends. This clonotype was seen ten or more times. The antigen remains unidentified. The sequence was obtained from an adult who was a healthcare worker with PCR-confirmed SARS-CoV-2 infection or an uninfected control (not recorded which). The chain is built from TRBV29-1 and TRBJ1-2; D might be TRBD1 (5 bases). Sequenced: whole blood. CDR3 loop: CSADLPSRGVNYGYTF. In DNA form, the CDR3 reads TGCAGCGCTGACTTGCCCTCGAGGGGCGTCAACTATGGCTACACCTTC. The whole variable domain, filled in from reference TRBV29-1 and TRBJ1-2, reads SAVISQKPSRDICQRGTSLTIQCQVDSQVTMMFWYRQQPGQSLTLIATANQGSEATYESGFVIDKFPISRPNLTFSTLTVSNMSPEDSSIYLCSADLPSRGVNYGYTFGSGTRLTVV.